This T cell receptor beta chain was obtained from a study of blood T cell repertoires in COVID-19. Looking at the study overall: Spain, Italy and the United States supplied samples that represented acute and convalescent COVID-19. T cells, B-cell-depleted T cells, or PBMCs provided the cDNA or gDNA that served as material.

In the authors' methods: Amplification of reference gene primers was used by the study to estimate nucleated cell counts. The repertoire was sequenced with immunoSEQ multiplex PCR; TCRdb's copy has only in-frame clones and lacks some. V and J calls and clone size follow that table, whereas D and trimming were derived from the DNA. The sample carries 100,000 to 150,000 clones, about 74% recorded once. This clone has only a few counts. The germline gene is not matched at one end of the junction; a read error may be the cause. This receptor was obtained from a man in his 70s with acute or convalescent COVID-19. Material for sequencing was peripheral blood.

The CDR3 nucleotides are TGTGCCAGCAGCCTAACAGGGGGGCCCCAGCATTTT. This codes for CASSLTGGPQHF. This chain joins TRBV7-3 and TRBJ1-5; TRBD1 matches at 8 bases. CDR1 and CDR2 from the germline V gene are SGHTA and FQGTGA. The length of the CDR3 is 12 residues.